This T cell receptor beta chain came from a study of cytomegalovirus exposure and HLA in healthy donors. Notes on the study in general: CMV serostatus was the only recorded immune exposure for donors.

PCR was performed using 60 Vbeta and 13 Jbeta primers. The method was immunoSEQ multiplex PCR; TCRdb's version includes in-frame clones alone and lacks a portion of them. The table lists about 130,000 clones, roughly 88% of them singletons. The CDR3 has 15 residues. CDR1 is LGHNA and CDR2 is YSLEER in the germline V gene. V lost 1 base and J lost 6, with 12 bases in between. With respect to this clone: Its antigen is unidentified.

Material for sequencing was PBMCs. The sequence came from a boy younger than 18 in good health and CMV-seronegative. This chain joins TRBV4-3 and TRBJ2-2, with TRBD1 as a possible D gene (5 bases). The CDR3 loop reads CASSQALLGAGELFF. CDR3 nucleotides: TGCGCCAGCAGCCAAGCTCTTCTAGGGGCCGGGGAGCTGTTTTTT.